This TCR beta chain was captured by sequencing in a study of T cells in Graves' hyperthyroidism and ophthalmopathy. RNA transcripts yielded amplified TCR beta CDR3 regions. The HTBI set primed first-round TCR CDR3 RT-PCR. TCRdb reprocessed the multiplex PCR reads with MiXCR, giving one entry per CDR3 protein. The data contain roughly 650,000 distinct CDR3 sequences, about a sixth of them seen just once; the ten biggest clones take up less than 3.5%. This clonotype was seen ten or more times. The TCR comes from a woman between 40 and 50 years old with Graves' ophthalmopathy. The specimen was blood.

CDR3 protein: CASSLRASPDTQYF. The CDR3 DNA follows: TGTGCCAGCAGCTTACGGGCTAGCCCAGATACGCAGTATTTT. This chain uses TRBV7-3 with TRBJ2-3, with TRBD2 as a possible D gene (5 bases). Germline CDR1 reads SGHTA; CDR2 reads FQGTGA. The CDR3 contains 14 residues. V gave up 2 bases and J gave up 4 bases, with 10 bases separating them.